The clone carrying this T cell receptor (beta chain) came up a few times. Just one base apart from a much larger clone, this may be a read error. CDR3 length: 14 residues. Germline V gene sequence: CDR1 DFQATT, CDR2 SNEGSKA (reference sequence). Molecular barcoded adaptors covering alpha/delta and beta/gamma chains were used on roughly 400 ng RNA. TCRdb re-analysed the reads in MiXCR, keeping a single row per CDR3 protein. The data show 35,000 to 40,000 distinct CDR3 sequences, about an eighth seen once. These data come from a study of read filtering for tumor transcriptome and immune sequencing. Study-level information: Among patients, around 18 were male and 14 female, aged roughly 40 to 90 (mean around 66).

The chain links TRBV20-1 to TRBJ2-1; 10 positions match TRBD2. The sample consisted of a population of CD138-negative cells sorted from bone marrow. This receptor was obtained from a donor older than 35 with multiple myeloma. The CDR3 DNA reads TGCAGTGCTAGCGGACTAGCGGAGTACAATGGGCAGTTCTTC. Encoded protein: CSASGLAEYNGQFF.